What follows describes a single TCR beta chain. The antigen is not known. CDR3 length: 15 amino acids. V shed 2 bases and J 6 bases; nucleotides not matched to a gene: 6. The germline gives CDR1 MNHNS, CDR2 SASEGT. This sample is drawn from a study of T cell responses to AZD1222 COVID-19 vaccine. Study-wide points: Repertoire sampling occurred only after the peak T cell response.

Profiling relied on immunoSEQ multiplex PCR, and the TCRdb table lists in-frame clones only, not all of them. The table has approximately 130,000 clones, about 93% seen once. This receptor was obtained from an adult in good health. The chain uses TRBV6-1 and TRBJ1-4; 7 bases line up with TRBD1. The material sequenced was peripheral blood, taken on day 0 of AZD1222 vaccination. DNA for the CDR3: TGTGCCAGCAGTGAAAGGAGACAGGGTGATGAAAAACTGTTTTTT. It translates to CASSERRQGDEKLFF.